This TCR beta chain appears in the sequencing data of a study of blood T cell repertoires in COVID-19. Sequenced by immunoSEQ multiplex PCR; TCRdb stores in-frame clones only, minus some. The sample has approximately 220,000 clones, approximately 81% seen once; the top ten hold around 19%. Trimming cost V 4 bases and J 7 bases; bases outside gene matches: 6. This CDR3 has 16 amino acids. Germline V CDR1 and CDR2: LNHNV, YYDKDF (reference sequence). The sample holds a few counts of this clone. The source is a man between 35 and 55 years old who had recovered from COVID-19. Sequencing was performed on PBMCs or T cells enriched from blood (not recorded which). The J gene is TRBJ2-1, the V gene TRBV15; 14 nucleotides agree with TRBD2. In DNA form, the CDR3 reads TGTGCCACCAGCACCGGGACTAGCGGGAGTTGGAATGAGCAGTTCTTC. As protein: CATSTGTSGSWNEQFF.